This paragraph reports one TCR beta chain. V lost 6 bases and J lost 3, with 8 bases in between. This CDR3 spans 12 amino acids. Per the germline V gene, CDR1 is MDHEN and CDR2 is SYDVKM. The protocol was immunoSEQ multiplex PCR, while the TCRdb copy is restricted to in-frame clones and leaves out a portion. The repertoire consists of approximately 89,000 clones, with less than 85% occurring once and the leading ten covering about 19%. This specimen belongs to a study of T cells in localized non-small cell lung cancer. The sequence was obtained from a man aged 35 to 70 with stage II squamous cell lung carcinoma. Sequences were derived from PBMCs, sampled before any cancer treatment. The genes are TRBV28 and TRBJ1-2; D not resolved. CDR3 residues: CASSLRHYGYTF. The CDR3 nucleotides read TGTGCCAGCAGCCTGAGACACTATGGCTACACCTTC.